This TCR beta chain is from a study of CD8+ T cells in alopecia areata. Across the whole study: Treated patients swallowed 5 to 10 mg of oral tofacitinib twice daily. General study findings and limits: Many expanded lesional clones persisted in scalp and blood during tofacitinib treatment.

V was clipped by 5 bases and J by 2 bases; unmatched bases: 3. Germline CDR1 MNHEY, CDR2 SMNVEV (reference sequence). This CDR3 spans 14 amino acids. This clone was seen a handful of times. Its target is unknown. Other DNA sequences from this sample encode an identical CDR3 as well. Described treatment: oral pan-JAK inhibitor, 5-10 mg twice daily. It was cDNA, reverse transcribed from extracted RNA, that served as the sequencing template. Measured with immunoSEQ multiplex PCR; TCRdb has only the in-frame clones, and not every one. The table has more than 90,000 clones, roughly 50% seen once; the top ten hold around 30%.

The TCR comes from a human donor with alopecia areata. The V and J genes are TRBV27 and TRBJ2-7; 10 nucleotides align to TRBD2. The sequencing used CD8+ T cells sorted from blood, collected at week 4, from a patient treated with tofacitinib. CDR3 loop: CASSPGLAAYEQYF. CDR3 sequence (DNA): TGTGCCAGCAGTCCCGGACTAGCGGCCTACGAGCAGTACTTC.